This entry lists 32 T cell receptor beta chains sequenced from one sample in a study of T-cell memory formation after mild COVID-19. TCRdb processed the 5' RACE reads anew with MiXCR; each CDR3 protein has one entry. The sample has more than 400,000 distinct CDR3 sequences, approximately 18% seen once. The sample comprised PBMCs or a T cell subset sorted from them (not recorded which). The receptors here all came from an adult woman who had mild COVID-19 (a few samples of this study predate the infection). Cell type and time point are not known.

This clonotype was observed a few times. V usage is TRBV27 and J usage is TRBJ2-7; 10 bases agree with TRBD2. This CDR3 spans 15 amino acids. Germline values: CDR1 MNHEY, CDR2 SMNVEV (reference sequence). Trimming removed 5 bases from V and 2 bases from J; junction bases left unmatched: 6. In nucleotides, the CDR3 is TGTGCCAGCAGTCTGACTAGCGGGCAGCCCTACGAGCAGTACTTC. Protein product: CASSLTSGQPYEQYF.

The V and J genes are TRBV5-4 and TRBJ2-1; D may be TRBD2 (6 bases). CDR1 is SGHNT, CDR2 YYREEE, per germline (reference sequence). Trimming stripped 5 bases from V and 5 bases from J, with 11 bases between. This CDR3 region has 13 residues. The CDR3 loop is CASRPGTHNEQFF. The DNA of the CDR3 is TGTGCCAGCAGACCCGGGACTCACAATGAGCAGTTCTTC. The whole variable domain, filled in from reference TRBV5-4 and TRBJ2-1, reads ETGVTQSPTHLIKTRGQQVTLRCSSQSGHNTVSWYQQALGQGPQFIFQYYREEENGRGNFPPRFSGLQFPNYSSELNVNALELDDSALYLCASRPGTHNEQFFGPGTRLTVL.

The chain employs TRBV24-1 and TRBJ2-5; tentative D call: TRBD2 (5 bases). Germline lookup yields CDR1 KGHDR and CDR2 SFDVKD. The CDR3 sequence is 15 residues long. Trimming pared 4 bases from V and 2 bases from J, leaving 13 bases between. The CDR3 nucleotides read TGTGCCACCAGTGACCAGGACTCCGTACAAGAGACCCAGTACTTC. Translating gives CATSDQDSVQETQYF.

This clonotype was observed a handful of times. The CDR3 nucleotides are TGTGCCAGCAGCTTAGGTCCAGCAAATCAGCCCCAGCATTTT. Protein sequence: CASSLGPANQPQHF. The V gene is TRBV13, the J gene TRBJ1-5, with D uncertain. The germline V and J ends were trimmed by 0 bases and 4 bases, with 7 bases remaining between them. CDR3 size: 14 residues. The V gene's germline CDR1 is PRHDT and CDR2 FYEKMQ (reference sequence).

CDR3 sequence (DNA): TGTGCCAGCTCACCGTGGGACAGCCCATCTGGCAATGAGCAGTTCTTC. Its translation: CASSPWDSPSGNEQFF. This chain links TRBV18 with TRBJ2-1, with 7 nucleotides matching TRBD1. The CDR3 is 16 amino acids. J gave up 6 bases and V 3 bases, and 11 bases lay outside the gene matches. CDR1 KGHSH and CDR2 LQKENI come from the germline V gene.

The rearrangement uses TRBV21-1 and TRBJ2-1; the table names TRBD1, a call not compared with the DNA. TRBV21-1 is a pseudogene locus. This CDR3 comprises 16 residues. CDR3 protein: CASSKKRGKLGNEQFF. The CDR3 nucleotides read TGTGCCAGCAGCAAAAAGAGGGGCAAACTAGGAAATGAGCAGTTCTTC.

This clonotype was picked up a small number of times. This chain uses TRBV4-1 with TRBJ1-2; the D is unclear. V was clipped by 8 bases and J by 7 bases, with 26 bases between them. Per germline, CDR1 MGHRA and CDR2 YSYEKL. This CDR3 has 16 residues. In DNA form, the CDR3 reads TGCGCCAGCCACACCTCGGGGATTGCCCAGATGGGTGGCTACACCTTC. It translates to CASHTSGIAQMGGYTF.

This sequence joins TRBV7-9 and TRBJ1-1; a weak D match, TRBD1 (5 bases). V was trimmed by 6 bases and J by 1 base, leaving 12 bases between them. CDR1 is SEHNR, CDR2 FQNEAQ, per germline (reference sequence). This CDR3 spans 14 amino acids. Here the CDR3 DNA reads TGTGCCAGCAGTCCTACCCAGGGGAACACTGAAGCTTTCTTT. This encodes CASSPTQGNTEAFF. The complete variable domain, with remaining parts taken from reference TRBV7-9 and TRBJ1-1, reads DTGVSQNPRHKITKRGQNVTFRCDPISEHNRLYWYRQTLGQGPEFLTYFQNEAQLEKSRLLSDRFSAERPKGSFSTLEIQRTEQGDSAMYLCASSPTQGNTEAFFGQGTRLTVV.

The gene calls are TRBV25-1 and TRBJ2-1, with TRBD2 identical over 7 bases. With 6 bases clipped from V and 0 bases from J, the junction kept 8 bases outside the gene matches. The CDR3 runs 16 residues. The V gene's germline CDR1 is MGHDK and CDR2 SYGVNS. CDR3 nucleotide sequence: TGTGCCAGCAGCGAGGCGGGGAGGGGCTCCTACAATGAGCAGTTCTTC. This translates into CASSEAGRGSYNEQFF.

This clonotype was detected a few times. J is TRBJ2-3 and V is TRBV11-2, with 8 bases that match TRBD2. Germline CDR1 SGHAT, CDR2 FQNNGV. Unmatched junction bases numbered 11, after V lost 1 base and J lost 2 bases. The CDR3 is 18 residues long. The CDR3 DNA is TGTGCCAGCAGCTTAGCTCTCCTTAGCGGGGACTACACAGATACGCAGTATTTT. This encodes CASSLALLSGDYTDTQYF.

This clonotype appeared a few times. V and J are TRBV25-1 and TRBJ1-1; D gene ambiguous. CDR3 length: 11 amino acids. Germline values: CDR1 MGHDK, CDR2 SYGVNS. Deletions cut 5 bases from V and 6 bases from J, with 7 bases between. The CDR3, as DNA: TGTGCCAGCAGTCTTTACGCTGAAGCTTTCTTT. It translates to CASSLYAEAFF.

In this sample, this clonotype turned up a few times. This chain uses TRBV25-1 with TRBJ2-2; no firm D call. CDR3 length equals 15 residues. Trimming cost V 5 bases and J 4 bases, with 14 bases left between them. Germline values: CDR1 MGHDK, CDR2 SYGVNS. The DNA for the CDR3 is TGTGCCAGCAGTAAACCCGCGGCAGGCACCGGGGAGCTGTTTTTT. Translating gives CASSKPAAGTGELFF.

This rearrangement joins TRBV3-1 to TRBJ2-5; the match to TRBD2 covers 13 bases. The CDR3 is made up of 16 amino acids. The V gene's germline CDR1 is LGHDT and CDR2 YNNKEL (reference sequence). After removal of 4 bases from V and 5 bases from J, the junction contained 7 bases not matched to a gene. CDR3 DNA: TGTGCCAGCAGCCCCCTGGGACTAGCGGGGTCGGAGACCCAGTACTTC. Translating gives CASSPLGLAGSETQYF.

This clonotype was counted only a few times. The V call is TRBV29-1, the J call TRBJ2-2; no reliable D call. CDR1 is SQVTM and CDR2 is ANQGSEA in the germline V gene. This CDR3 has 10 residues. Trimming removed 6 bases at V and 5 bases at J, with 4 bases between. The CDR3 nucleotides are TGCAGCGTGGGTACCGGGGAGCTGTTTTTT. Translated: CSVGTGELFF.

V gene TRBV19 combines with J gene TRBJ2-2; 8 nucleotides align to TRBD1. Losses at the gene ends were 6 bases for V and 3 bases for J; bases not matched to a gene: 6. This CDR3 is built from 15 residues. Germline CDR1 and CDR2: LNHDA and SQIVND (reference sequence). CDR3 amino acids: CASSRQGSYTGELFF. CDR3 nucleotide sequence: TGTGCCAGTAGCCGACAGGGGTCCTACACCGGGGAGCTGTTTTTT.

This clonotype came up many times. This chain connects TRBV7-9 to TRBJ1-2, with D unclear. Germline CDR1 reads SEHNR; CDR2 reads FQNEAQ (reference sequence). V lost 2 bases, J lost 1 base, and 5 bases lay in between. The CDR3 totals 13 residues. The CDR3 sequence is CASSLRVNYGYTF. The CDR3 DNA follows: TGTGCCAGCAGCTTAAGGGTTAACTATGGCTACACCTTC.

This clonotype appeared a single time. CDR3 in amino acids: CASSVDGTYNEQFF. In nucleotides, the CDR3 is TGTGCCAGCAGCGTAGACGGCACCTACAATGAGCAGTTCTTC. The chain recombines TRBV9 with TRBJ2-1, with unresolved D. The CDR3 runs 14 residues. Looked up from germline, CDR1 is SGDLS and CDR2 is YYNGEE. Trimming took 0 bases from V and 2 from J, leaving 6 bases between them.

V is TRBV6-4 and J is TRBJ2-1; TRBD2 is a possible D gene (6 bases). The V end lost 0 bases, the J end lost 9 bases, and 18 bases lay between the germline ends. The germline gives CDR1 MRHNA, CDR2 SNTAGT. The CDR3 has 16 amino acids. The CDR3 region has the DNA TGTGCCAGCAGTGACTCGAATCCGCCCCTCGGGGGTGAGCAGTTCTTC. This codes for CASSDSNPPLGGEQFF.

This clonotype was seen only a few times. The chain has TRBV15 and TRBJ2-1; D may be TRBD2 (5 bases). Between the trimmed V and J ends, which lost 1 base and 0 bases, there was a span of 7 bases. The CDR3 length is 15 residues. Germline CDR1 is LNHNV and CDR2 is YYDKDF (reference sequence). The CDR3 DNA reads as TGTGCCACCAGCAGAGTGGCGGGCTCCTACAATGAGCAGTTCTTC. Translation gives CATSRVAGSYNEQFF.

The chain couples TRBV20-1 to TRBJ2-7; D possibly corresponds to TRBD1 (6 bases). This CDR3 has 14 residues. The ends were cut back, 3 bases at V and 2 bases at J, with 14 bases in the middle. Germline CDR1 reads DFQATT; CDR2 reads SNEGSKA (reference sequence). CDR3 amino acids: CSASSQGKPYEQYF. The CDR3 nucleotides read TGCAGTGCTAGTAGTCAGGGGAAGCCCTACGAGCAGTACTTC.

This chain joins TRBV6-6 and TRBJ2-3, with 9 positions matching TRBD2. Germline-derived CDR1 and CDR2 are MNHNY and SVGAGI (reference sequence). This CDR3 has 14 residues. With V trimmed by 8 bases and J by 4 bases, 7 bases remained unmatched. CDR3 protein: CASFSGSRADTQYF. For the CDR3, the DNA is TGTGCCAGCTTTAGCGGGAGTAGAGCAGATACGCAGTATTTT.

The chain links TRBV29-1 to TRBJ2-7; 8 positions agree with TRBD1. Germline CDR1 SQVTM, CDR2 ANQGSEA. The CDR3 contains 15 residues. Trimming removed 0 bases from V and 0 bases from J; junction bases left unmatched: 4. The CDR3 DNA reads TGCAGCGTTGAAGAGACAGGGGCGAGCTCCTACGAGCAGTACTTC. Residues: CSVEETGASSYEQYF.

This clonotype was counted only a few times. The chain has TRBV18 and TRBJ2-3; D might be TRBD2 (7 bases). The CDR3 covers 14 residues. Germline CDR1 reads KGHSH; CDR2 reads LQKENI. The V end lost 0 bases, the J end lost 8 bases, and 12 bases lay between the germline ends. CDR3 sequence: CASSPPGGAVTQYF. As DNA, the CDR3 is TGTGCCAGCTCACCACCTGGGGGGGCCGTTACGCAGTATTTT.

This clonotype was picked up one time. V and J are TRBV6-2 or TRBV6-3 and TRBJ2-7; 9 positions match TRBD2. The V and J ends lost 6 bases and 0 bases, in that order; junction bases with no gene match: 9. The CDR3 runs to 16 residues. Germline values: CDR1 MNHEY, CDR2 SVGEGT. This CDR3 reads CASSLPTSGLSYEQYF. The CDR3 DNA is TGTGCCAGCAGCCTCCCTACTAGCGGGCTCTCCTACGAGCAGTACTTC.

V gene TRBV5-1 combines with J gene TRBJ1-2; TRBD1 agrees at 9 bases. The CDR3 consists of 14 residues. Germline V gene data show CDR1 as SGHRS and CDR2 as YFSETQ. V was pared by 4 bases and J by 3 bases, with 4 bases of the junction left unmatched. The DNA for the CDR3 is TGCGCCAGCAGCGTACAGGGGGCGGACTATGGCTACACCTTC. It is translated as CASSVQGADYGYTF.

This clonotype was detected only a few times. This chain uses TRBV5-1 with TRBJ2-3; 8 nucleotides agree with TRBD2. This CDR3 is 16 amino acids long. Germline CDR1 SGHRS, CDR2 YFSETQ. The trim removed 4 bases at V and 1 base at J, leaving 8 bases unmatched. The DNA for the CDR3 is TGCGCCAGCAGCGGAGAGCGGGAGCTCCGCACAGATACGCAGTATTTT. Its translation: CASSGERELRTDTQYF.

There are a few counts of this clonotype. The rearrangement joins TRBV3-1 to TRBJ2-1, with 8 bases that match TRBD2. Germline V CDR1 and CDR2: LGHDT, YNNKEL (reference sequence). V lost 2 bases, J lost 3 bases, and 9 bases stayed unmatched. CDR3 length: 17 residues. In DNA, the CDR3 is TGTGCCAGCAGCCAATCTTCCAGCGGGAGTTTCTACAATGAGCAGTTCTTC. Its translation is CASSQSSSGSFYNEQFF.

This clonotype has just a few counts. The chain links TRBV19 to TRBJ1-1, with D possibly TRBD1 on 6 matching bases. CDR1 and CDR2 from the germline V gene are LNHDA and SQIVND (reference sequence). Deletions cut 2 bases from V and 8 bases from J, with 21 bases between. The CDR3 has 16 residues. CDR3 nucleotide sequence: TGTGCCAGTAGTATAACCCGCACTACTACGACAGGAGAAGCTTTCTTT. Protein: CASSITRTTTTGEAFF.

This clonotype appeared a few times. The chain uses TRBV20-1 and TRBJ2-2; weak D call: TRBD2 (6 bases). This CDR3 is 16 amino acids long. V dropped 0 bases and J dropped 4 bases, with 15 bases sitting between them. Germline CDR1 DFQATT, CDR2 SNEGSKA (reference sequence). This CDR3 reads CSARDSGGDLTGELFF. The CDR3 region has the DNA TGCAGTGCTAGAGATTCCGGAGGGGACCTCACCGGGGAGCTGTTTTTT.

This clonotype was counted between two and nine times. This chain connects TRBV6-5 to TRBJ2-7, with 8 bases fitting TRBD1. CDR3 length equals 16 residues. Looked up from germline, CDR1 is MNHEY and CDR2 is SVGAGI. Trimming cost V 2 bases and J 2 bases; bases outside gene matches: 8. CDR3 amino acids: CASSYRGDRRAYEQYF. The CDR3 nucleotides are TGTGCCAGCAGTTACCGAGGGGACAGGCGAGCCTACGAGCAGTACTTC.

This clonotype was counted at least ten times. V is TRBV12-3 or TRBV12-4 and J is TRBJ2-7; TRBD2 is a possible D gene (5 bases). The CDR3 length is 12 residues. V was pared by 1 base and J by 5 bases, with 6 bases between. CDR3 sequence (DNA): TGTGCCAGCAGTTTAGGGGGAGACGAGCAGTACTTC. This translates into CASSLGGDEQYF.

J is TRBJ1-1 and V is TRBV20-1; the D is unclear. Per germline, CDR1 DFQATT and CDR2 SNEGSKA (reference sequence). The CDR3 consists of 15 residues. V lost 3 bases and J 6 bases, leaving 20 bases between the germline ends. CDR3 nucleotide sequence: TGCAGTGCTAGCTACTCCGGGTCGCGTAGATCTGAAGCTTTCTTT. This encodes CSASYSGSRRSEAFF.